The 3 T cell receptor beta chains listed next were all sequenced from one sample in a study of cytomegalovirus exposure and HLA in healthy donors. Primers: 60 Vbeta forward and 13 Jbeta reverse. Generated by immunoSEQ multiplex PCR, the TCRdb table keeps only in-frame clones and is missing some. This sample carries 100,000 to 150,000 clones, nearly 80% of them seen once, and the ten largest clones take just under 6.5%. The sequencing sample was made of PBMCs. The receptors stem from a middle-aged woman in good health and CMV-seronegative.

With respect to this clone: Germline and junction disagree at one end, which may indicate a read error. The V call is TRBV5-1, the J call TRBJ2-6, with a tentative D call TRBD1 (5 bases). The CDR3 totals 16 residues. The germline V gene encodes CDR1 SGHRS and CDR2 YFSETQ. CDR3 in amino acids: CASSLTKSSGANGLTF. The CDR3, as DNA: TGCGCCAGCAGCTTGACCAAGAGCTCTGGGGCCAACGGCCTGACTTTC.

CDR3 protein: CASSLTGGPGDTQYF. The CDR3 nucleotides are TGTGCCAGCAGCCTTACGGGAGGGCCTGGAGATACGCAGTATTTT. The chain links TRBV7-8 to TRBJ2-3; TRBD2 matches 8 bases. The CDR3 totals 15 residues. J gave up 5 bases and V 5 bases, and 9 bases lay outside the gene matches. Germline CDR1 reads SGHVS; CDR2 reads FQNEAQ.

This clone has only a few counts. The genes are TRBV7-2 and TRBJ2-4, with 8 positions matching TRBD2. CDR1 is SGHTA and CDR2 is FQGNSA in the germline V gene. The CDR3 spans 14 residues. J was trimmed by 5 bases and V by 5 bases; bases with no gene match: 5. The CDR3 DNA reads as TGTGCCAGCAGCGACGGACTAGCTCAAAACATTCAGTACTTC. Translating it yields CASSDGLAQNIQYF.